The rows below give T cell receptor beta chains drawn from one sample of a study of a mutant IDH1 vaccine in newly diagnosed glioma. Assay used: immunoSEQ multiplex PCR; TCRdb lists only in-frame clones, some missing. The repertoire holds tens of thousands of clones, with roughly 80% as singletons. Their target antigens are unknown. This material consisted of PBMCs, taken from a glioma patient whose treatment included an IDH1 peptide vaccine. These receptors all stem from a man between 25 and 39 years old with glioma. CDR3s include the opening cysteine and the closing phenylalanine or tryptophan. Each record gives: J gene, clone size, V gene, D gene, CDR3 protein, CDR3 DNA. A D gene is named only where the DNA matches it firmly. Expanded clones get a size class; other rows say once, few or many, or leave the size out.

>TRBJ1-1|.|TRBV7-8|.
CATSDTNTEAFF
TGTGCCACCTCGGACACAAACACTGAAGCTTTCTTT
>TRBJ1-4|.|TRBV5-1|.
CASSLEGTGVEKLFF
TGCGCCAGCAGCTTGGAGGGAACAGGAGTTGAAAAACTGTTTTTT
>TRBJ2-2|.|TRBV13|.
CASSLNQGKFGELFF
TGTGCCAGCAGCTTAAACCAGGGAAAATTCGGGGAGCTGTTTTTT
>TRBJ1-1|.|TRBV4-1|TRBD1
CASSQETLGQGRTEAFF
TGCGCCAGCAGCCAAGAGACCTTGGGACAGGGAAGGACTGAAGCTTTCTTT
>TRBJ1-1|once|TRBV6-6|.
CASSYSAENTEAFF
TGTGCCAGCAGTTACTCGGCCGAAAACACTGAAGCTTTCTTT
>TRBJ1-1|.|TRBV5-1|TRBD1
CASSPPGGNTEAFF
TGCGCCAGCAGCCCCCCAGGGGGAAATACTGAAGCTTTCTTT
>TRBJ2-5|.|TRBV29-1|.
CSTRDRETQYF
TGCAGCACCAGGGATCGGGAGACCCAGTACTTC
>TRBJ1-2|.|TRBV10-3|.
CAISENGISGRYGYTF
TGTGCCATCAGTGAAAATGGGATTTCGGGGAGATATGGCTACACCTTC
>TRBJ1-1|.|TRBV7-3|.
CASSLTGGSLRTEAFF
TGTGCCAGCAGCTTAACTGGGGGGTCCCTGAGGACTGAAGCTTTCTTT
>TRBJ1-4|.|TRBV2|TRBD1
CASSSGGQEGTNEKLFF
TGTGCCAGCAGTTCGGGAGGACAGGAAGGAACTAATGAAAAACTGTTTTTT
>TRBJ2-3|.|TRBV5-6|TRBD2
CASSLSSGGTDTQYF
TGTGCCAGCAGCTTATCTAGCGGGGGCACAGATACGCAGTATTTT
>TRBJ1-3|.|TRBV7-8|.
CASSDSGNTIYF
TGTGCCAGCAGCGACAGCGGAAACACCATATATTTT
>TRBJ1-2|.|TRBV6-1|.
CASLSGVGYGYTF
TGTGCCAGCCTATCGGGGGTCGGCTATGGCTACACCTTC
>TRBJ1-1|.|TRBV11-2|TRBD1
CASEGQRFGPPEAFF
TGTGCCAGCGAGGGACAGCGCTTTGGTCCCCCTGAAGCTTTCTTT
>TRBJ2-1|.|TRBV5-1|.
CASSLDGPSYNEQFF
TGCGCCAGCAGCTTGGACGGGCCGTCCTACAATGAGCAGTTCTTC
>TRBJ2-3|.|TRBV5-1|.
CASSLGVISSTDTQYF
TGCGCCAGCAGCTTGGGTGTCATCTCTAGCACAGATACGCAGTATTTT
>TRBJ1-5|.|TRBV5-6|TRBD1
CASSRDRNQPQHF
TGTGCCAGCAGCCGGGACAGGAATCAGCCCCAGCATTTT
>TRBJ2-1|.|TRBV28|.
CASSLSGYNEQFF
TGTGCCAGCAGTTTATCGGGCTATAATGAGCAGTTCTTC
>TRBJ1-4|.|TRBV29-1|TRBD1
CSVELTGGHEKLFF
TGCAGCGTCGAACTGACAGGGGGCCATGAAAAACTGTTTTTT
>TRBJ1-5|.|TRBV5-4|.
CASSLEGGYNQPQHF
TGTGCCAGCAGCTTGGAAGGGGGGTACAATCAGCCCCAGCATTTT
>TRBJ1-1|.|TRBV9|.
CASSVGQMNTEAFF
TGTGCCAGCAGCGTAGGCCAGATGAACACTGAAGCTTTCTTT
>TRBJ1-1|few|TRBV30|.
CAWSVLRMNTEAFF
TGTGCCTGGAGTGTTCTAAGGATGAACACTGAAGCTTTCTTT
>TRBJ1-1|.|TRBV7-9|.
CASSSSRSANTEAFF
TGTGCCAGCAGCTCCTCTCGTTCGGCTAACACTGAAGCTTTCTTT